These 23 T cell receptor beta chains were sequenced from one sample in a study of cytomegalovirus exposure and HLA in healthy donors. The study ran its PCR with 60 Vbeta and 13 Jbeta primers. Libraries were prepared by immunoSEQ multiplex PCR; TCRdb keeps only in-frame clonotypes and omits some of them. The sample consists of about 300,000 clones, 86% of them appearing once. Sequenced sample: PBMCs. These receptors all stem from a man aged 40-49 years in good health and CMV-seropositive.

V and J are TRBV10-3 and TRBJ2-3, with TRBD2 matching over 11 bases. The CDR3 has 15 residues. Germline V lookup: CDR1 ENHRY, CDR2 SYGVKD. The V segment lost 8 bases and the J segment 5 bases; nucleotides outside the gene matches: 9. CDR3 in amino acids: CAIASSGRAGDTQYF. CDR3 in DNA: TGTGCCATCGCGAGTAGCGGGAGGGCGGGAGATACGCAGTATTTT.

The sample holds one count of this clone. This chain joins TRBV7-3 and TRBJ2-1, with D maybe TRBD2 (5 bases). The V end was cut by 5 bases, the J end by 8 bases, with 19 bases between. This CDR3 region has 15 residues. CDR1 SGHTA and CDR2 FQGTGA come from the germline V gene. In nucleotides, the CDR3 is TGTGCCAGCAGCCCCGGTTTTAGCGTCTCCCATGAGCAGTTCTTC. Translation gives CASSPGFSVSHEQFF.

This rearrangement joins TRBV7-8 to TRBJ2-1; 9 positions agree with TRBD2. The V and J ends lost 7 bases and 1 base, in that order; junction bases with no gene match: 5. This CDR3 contains 15 residues. Germline V lookup: CDR1 SGHVS, CDR2 FQNEAQ. The CDR3 spells CASTPLAGSYNEQFF. CDR3 DNA sequence: TGTGCCAGCACCCCTCTAGCGGGATCCTACAATGAGCAGTTCTTC. The full variable domain, in which reference TRBV7-8 and TRBJ2-1 provide the parts outside the CDR3, is GAGVSQSPRYKVAKRGQDVALRCDPISGHVSLFWYQQALGQGPEFLTYFQNEAQLDKSGLPSDRFFAERPEGSVSTLKIQRTQQEDSAVYLCASTPLAGSYNEQFFGPGTRLTVL.

This rearrangement joins TRBV4-3 to TRBJ1-3; 8 nucleotides agree with TRBD1. J lost 0 bases, V lost 3 bases, and 7 bases had no gene match. Germline values: CDR1 LGHNA, CDR2 YSLEER. The CDR3 is made up of 17 amino acids. The CDR3 protein is CASSHLGQANSGNTIYF. As DNA, the CDR3 is TGCGCCAGCAGCCATCTGGGACAGGCGAACTCTGGAAACACCATATATTTT.

Details on this clone: An end of the junction differs from the germline gene, which may be a read error. The genes are TRBV7-7 and TRBJ2-2; D may be TRBD2 (6 bases). This CDR3 comprises 16 residues. CDR1 is SSHAT and CDR2 is FNYEAQ in the germline V gene (reference sequence). Here the CDR3 reads CASSLGPGAVTGELFF. Written as DNA, the CDR3 is TGTGCTAGCAGCTTAGGACCGGGAGCAGTCACCGGGGAGCTGTTTTTT. Filled out from reference TRBV7-7 and TRBJ2-2, the complete variable domain reads GAGVSQSPRYKVTKRGQDVTLRCDPISSHATLYWYQQALGQGPEFLTYFNYEAQPDKSGLPSDRFSAERPEGSISTLTIQRTEQRDSAMYRCASSLGPGAVTGELFFGEGSRLTVL.

The rearrangement uses TRBV5-1 and TRBJ2-7, with 9 bases fitting TRBD1. This CDR3 comprises 13 residues. The V gene's germline CDR1 is SGHRS and CDR2 YFSETQ. J gave up 4 bases and V 4 bases, and 3 bases lay outside the gene matches. The DNA for the CDR3 is TGCGCCAGCAGCCAAGACAGGGGGTACGAGCAGTACTTC. Protein: CASSQDRGYEQYF.

V is TRBV7-2 and J is TRBJ1-1; D ambiguous. V lost 0 bases to trimming and J lost 8 bases, with 25 bases between them. The CDR3 spans 18 residues. Germline-derived CDR1 and CDR2 are SGHTA and FQGNSA. This CDR3 is CASSLASGGRTLNHEAFF. The CDR3 region has the DNA TGTGCCAGCAGCTTAGCCTCAGGAGGGAGAACACTGAATCACGAAGCTTTCTTT.

This clone has only one observation. The rearrangement joins TRBV5-6 to TRBJ2-2, with 10 bases matching TRBD1. Trimming took 1 base from V and 6 from J; bases not matched to a gene: 15. Germline values: CDR1 SGHDT, CDR2 YYEEEE. CDR3 size: 19 residues. Written as DNA, the CDR3 is TGTGCCAGCAGCTTGCGTTTAAGTCCGGGACAGGGGCATTCCGGGGAGCTGTTTTTT. As protein: CASSLRLSPGQGHSGELFF.

There are a few counts of this clone. CDR3 region: CASSRFSRSNQPQHF. CDR3 sequence (DNA): TGTGCCAGCAGCCGCTTTAGTAGAAGCAATCAGCCCCAGCATTTT. V gene TRBV7-2 combines with J gene TRBJ1-5; D gene unclear. The CDR3 runs to 15 residues. Germline CDR1 is SGHTA and CDR2 is FQGNSA. V was shortened by 5 bases and J by 1 base, with 12 bases between the two germline ends.

The CDR3 is CASSSLGLAPSTDTQYF. The CDR3 DNA follows: TGTGCCAGCAGTTCCCTCGGACTAGCGCCTAGCACAGATACGCAGTATTTT. This chain joins TRBV28 and TRBJ2-3; 9 bases match TRBD2. V gave up 4 bases and J gave up 0 bases; unmatched junction bases: 8. The germline V gene has CDR1 MDHEN and CDR2 SYDVKM. The CDR3 extends over 17 amino acids.

The count of this clone is one. V and J are TRBV5-4 and TRBJ2-1; 11 nucleotides line up with TRBD2. CDR3 length: 20 amino acids. Per the germline V gene, CDR1 is SGHNT and CDR2 is YYREEE (reference sequence). Trimming took 5 bases from V and 5 from J; bases not matched to a gene: 21. The CDR3 coding sequence is TGTGCCAGCAGAAGGGGAGGGACTAGCGGCCAGGGGGCCCAAAACAATGAGCAGTTCTTC. This sequence encodes CASRRGGTSGQGAQNNEQFF.

The chain has TRBV18 and TRBJ2-2; TRBD2 is a possible D gene (5 bases). This CDR3 is built from 16 residues. Germline lookup yields CDR1 KGHSH and CDR2 LQKENI. Trimming stripped 4 bases from V and 3 bases from J, with 15 bases between. CDR3 in DNA: TGTGCCAGCTCACAAAAAGCGGACGGATACACCGGGGAGCTGTTTTTT. It codes for CASSQKADGYTGELFF.

In this sample, this clone turned up once. This chain joins TRBV2 and TRBJ2-7, with 8 bases aligning to TRBD2. J gave up 6 bases and V 4 bases, and 14 bases lay outside the gene matches. The V gene's germline CDR1 is SNHLY and CDR2 FYNNEI. CDR3 length equals 16 residues. The chain's CDR3 is CASSVRGLDSGGEQYF. The CDR3 DNA follows: TGTGCCAGCAGTGTAAGGGGTTTGGACAGCGGGGGCGAGCAGTACTTC.

The chain joins TRBV2 to TRBJ1-1; 9 positions match TRBD1. Per germline, CDR1 SNHLY and CDR2 FYNNEI. V lost 1 base and J lost 7; bases outside the gene matches: 4. The CDR3 runs 14 residues. The CDR3 reads CASSEGTGAGEAFF. CDR3 sequence (DNA): TGTGCCAGCAGTGAAGGGACAGGGGCAGGTGAAGCTTTCTTT.

The chain carries TRBV9 and TRBJ2-1; TRBD2 matches 8 bases. V gave up 0 bases and J gave up 2 bases; unmatched junction bases: 1. CDR1 is SGDLS, CDR2 YYNGEE, per germline. The CDR3 covers 15 residues. As DNA, the CDR3 is TGTGCCAGCAGCGTAGGGACTAGCCCCTACAATGAGCAGTTCTTC. Amino acid sequence: CASSVGTSPYNEQFF. The full variable domain, completed using reference TRBV9 and TRBJ2-1, is DSGVTQTPKHLITATGQRVTLRCSPRSGDLSVYWYQQSLDQGLQFLIQYYNGEERAKGNILERFSAQQFPDLHSELNLSSLELGDSALYFCASSVGTSPYNEQFFGPGTRLTVL.

A remark on this clone: At one end, the junction sequence differs from germline, possibly due to a read error. The chain employs TRBV7-9 and TRBJ1-5, with D possibly being TRBD1 (5 bases). CDR1 SEHNR and CDR2 FQNEAQ come from the germline V gene (reference sequence). This CDR3 region has 17 residues. The DNA of the CDR3 is TGTTCCAGCAGCCATGGGACGAAAAGGGGAGGTAATCAGCCCCAGCATTTT. Residues: CSSSHGTKRGGNQPQHF.

The rearrangement links TRBV5-1 to TRBJ2-7, with 9 bases aligning to TRBD2. The CDR3 sequence is 16 residues long. Trimming took 4 bases from V and 4 from J; bases not matched to a gene: 12. Looked up from germline, CDR1 is SGHRS and CDR2 is YFSETQ. CDR3 nucleotides: TGCGCCAGCAGCCCTCCGCGGGCGACTAGCGGATACGAGCAGTACTTC. Translation: CASSPPRATSGYEQYF.

Note on this clone: Other DNA sequences in the sample encode the same CDR3. The rearrangement uses TRBV28 and TRBJ2-1; TRBD2 matches at 9 bases. The CDR3 contains 15 residues. Losses at the gene ends were 1 base for V and 9 bases for J; bases not matched to a gene: 7. Per germline, CDR1 MDHEN and CDR2 SYDVKM. The CDR3 loop is CASSLSAGGPFEQFF. CDR3 nucleotide sequence: TGTGCCAGCAGTTTATCGGCGGGAGGGCCCTTTGAGCAGTTCTTC.

The V and J genes are TRBV4-3 and TRBJ2-5; 10 bases match TRBD2. CDR3 length equals 18 residues. CDR1 is LGHNA and CDR2 is YSLEER in the germline V gene. Trimming at V came to 0 bases and at J to 10 bases, leaving 17 bases not matched to a gene. The CDR3: CASSQDLMLAGVESDQYF. The CDR3 bases are TGCGCCAGCAGCCAAGATCTAATGCTAGCGGGAGTCGAGAGTGACCAGTACTTC.

This sequence joins TRBV9 and TRBJ2-3; 8 nucleotides match TRBD2. CDR3 size: 18 residues. The germline V gene encodes CDR1 SGDLS and CDR2 YYNGEE. V was pared by 1 base and J by 3 bases, with 13 bases of the junction left unmatched. The CDR3 nucleotides are TGTGCCAGCAGCGTACCTTCGGTAGAGCGGGAGAAGACAGATACGCAGTATTTT. It is translated as CASSVPSVEREKTDTQYF. The full variable domain, with the rest looked up from reference TRBV9 and TRBJ2-3, is DSGVTQTPKHLITATGQRVTLRCSPRSGDLSVYWYQQSLDQGLQFLIQYYNGEERAKGNILERFSAQQFPDLHSELNLSSLELGDSALYFCASSVPSVEREKTDTQYFGPGTRLTVL.

The chain joins TRBV6-5 to TRBJ2-3, with D perhaps TRBD2 (6 bases). The CDR3 runs to 15 residues. Germline CDR1 and CDR2: MNHEY and SVGAGI. The V gene lost 8 bases and the J gene lost 2 bases, with 17 bases spanning the gap. The CDR3 coding sequence is TGTGCCAGCCGCCTGCGGCGGGGTGACACAGATACGCAGTATTTT. As protein: CASRLRRGDTDTQYF.

This clone was counted a single time. The chain has TRBV10-3 and TRBJ1-1; TRBD1 agrees at 7 bases. The germline gives CDR1 ENHRY, CDR2 SYGVKD. Unmatched junction bases numbered 4, after V lost 3 bases and J lost 0 bases. The CDR3 contains 15 residues. The CDR3 DNA follows: TGTGCCATCAGTGAAAGTCAGGGGGTGAACACTGAAGCTTTCTTT. The encoded protein is CAISESQGVNTEAFF.

For this clone: The junction and the germline gene differ at one end; a read error may be behind it. The chain links TRBV7-3 to TRBJ2-3; 8 positions agree with TRBD2. The CDR3 runs to 15 residues. Per germline, CDR1 SGHTA and CDR2 FQGTGA. The CDR3, as DNA: TGTGCCAACAGCTTAACGGTGCTAGCGGGAGATACGCAGTATTTT. Its protein is CANSLTVLAGDTQYF. The entire variable domain, with the rest obtained from reference TRBV7-3 and TRBJ2-3, is as follows: GAGVSQTPSNKVTEKGKYVELRCDPISGHTALYWYRQSLGQGPEFLIYFQGTGAADDSGLPNDRFFAVRPEGSVSTLKIQRTERGDSAVYLCANSLTVLAGDTQYFGPGTRLTVL.